These T cell receptor beta chains were read from a single sample in a study of blood T cells in healthy people across ages. TCRdb called the 5' RACE reads again in MiXCR, with one record for every CDR3 protein. The sample lists approximately 1.5 million distinct CDR3 sequences; about 45% were seen once. The sample taken for sequencing was blood. These receptor sequences come from a young woman in good health. CDR3s include the opening cysteine and the closing phenylalanine or tryptophan. D genes are given only for firm matches. For some rows the clone size is stated as once, few or many, or as a class when expanded; others skip it.

j_call v_call clone_size d_call cdr3_nt cdr3_aa
TRBJ1-6 TRBV4-2 NA NA TGTGCCGGCAGCCAAGACTTCGCGAGGGGTTCACCCCTCCACTTT CAGSQDFARGSPLHF
TRBJ2-7 TRBV28 NA NA TGTGCCAGCAGTATTGGAAAAACCTACGAGCAGTACTTC CASSIGKTYEQYF
TRBJ2-7 TRBV6-5 NA TRBD1 TGTGCCAGTAGGATCGACAGGGGTAACACCTACGAGCAGTACTTC CASRIDRGNTYEQYF
TRBJ1-2 TRBV12-3/TRBV12-4 NA TRBD1 TGTGCCAGCAGTTTTAACAGGGGGTACTATGGCTACACCTTC CASSFNRGYYGYTF
TRBJ1-1 TRBV7-2 many NA TGTGCCAGCAAGATGGGACCGGGGAACACTGAAGCTTTCTTT CASKMGPGNTEAFF
TRBJ1-2 TRBV12-3/TRBV12-4 few NA TGTGCCAGCAGCACATCGGGAGGAAGGTTAACGGAAGGCTACACCTTC CASSTSGGRLTEGYTF
TRBJ2-3 TRBV12-3/TRBV12-4 NA TRBD1 TGTGCCAGCAGGCCCGACAGGGGGTGGACAGATACGCAGTATTTT CASRPDRGWTDTQYF
TRBJ1-1 TRBV12-3/TRBV12-4 NA NA TGTGCCAGCAGTCCTCGGTTGACTGAAGCTTTCTTT CASSPRLTEAFF
TRBJ2-5 TRBV5-1 NA NA TGCGCCAGCAGCTTGGCCGGGCTAGCGTGGGAAGAGACCCAGTACTTC CASSLAGLAWEETQYF
TRBJ2-1 TRBV2 few TRBD1 TGTGCCAGCCGCGCCCCGGGACAGGGGGCTCATAGCCATGAGCAGTTCTTC CASRAPGQGAHSHEQFF
TRBJ2-3 TRBV7-9 NA TRBD1 TGTGCCAGCAGCGAGGGGGCGAAGGATACGCAGTATTTT CASSEGAKDTQYF
TRBJ1-5 TRBV4-3 NA TRBD1 TGCGCCAGCAGCCTGGACAGGGCCCATCAGCCCCAGCATTTT CASSLDRAHQPQHF
TRBJ2-5 TRBV9 NA TRBD2 TGTGCCAGCAGCGTTTCTAGCGGATACAATGAGCAGTACTTC CASSVSSGYNEQYF
TRBJ1-6 TRBV28 NA TRBD1 TGTGCCAGCACCCTAGGGGGCATCTCCTATAATTCACCCCTCCACTTT CASTLGGISYNSPLHF
TRBJ2-7 TRBV10-3 NA TRBD1 TGTGCCTCGGGGACAGGGGGATGGTACGAGCAGTACTTC CASGTGGWYEQYF
TRBJ1-2 TRBV5-8 NA TRBD1 TGTGCCAGCAGCTTGAGGGACAGGTACAACTATGGCTACACCTTC CASSLRDRYNYGYTF
TRBJ2-7 TRBV7-9 NA NA TGCGCCAGCAGCCCCCGGGACGGCTACGAGCAGTACTTC CASSPRDGYEQYF
TRBJ2-1 TRBV20-1 NA NA TGCAGTGCTAGGGACGGGGGCCTTTACAATGAGCAGTTCTTC CSARDGGLYNEQFF
TRBJ2-3 TRBV21-1 NA NA TGTGCCAGCAGCAAAGTGGGGACAGGGGGCGAAGATACGCAGTATTTT CASSKVGTGGEDTQYF
TRBJ1-1 TRBV18 once NA TGTGCCAGCTCACCAACTCGAGGACGGGGCATGAACACTGAAGCTTTCTTT CASSPTRGRGMNTEAFF
TRBJ2-1 TRBV21-1 NA NA TGTGCCAGCAACGAGGGGGGTTGTAGCTCCTACAATGAGCAGTTCTTC CASNEGGCSSYNEQFF
TRBJ2-1 TRBV5-1 NA TRBD1 TGCGCCAGCAGCTTGTACCCCCCCACAGGGGAAGGGGCCTACAATGAGCAGTTCTTC CASSLYPPTGEGAYNEQFF
TRBJ1-1 TRBV20-1 NA NA TGCAGTGTTACCGGACAAATCACTGAAGCTTTCTTT CSVTGQITEAFF
TRBJ1-6 TRBV29-1 NA NA TGCAGCGCCCCCGGGACCCTGTATTCACCCCCCCACTTT CSAPGTLYSPPHF
TRBJ1-4 TRBV2 few NA TGTGCCAGCAGAGGTCGGGGACCTAATGAAAAACTGTTTTTT CASRGRGPNEKLFF
TRBJ1-4 TRBV12-3/TRBV12-4 few TRBD1 TGTGCCAGCAGTTCTCGACAGGGGGCGGAACTGTTTTTT CASSSRQGAELFF
TRBJ2-3 TRBV5-1 many NA TGCGCCAGCAGCTTGTTCAGGGCGATTAGCACAGATACGCAGTATTTT CASSLFRAISTDTQYF
TRBJ2-7 TRBV7-9 once TRBD2 TGTGCCAGCAGCCCTAGCGGGGGCACATTCCTTGAGCAGTACTTC CASSPSGGTFLEQYF
TRBJ1-4 TRBV29-1 few NA TGCAGCGCGGGGGAAACTAATGAAAAACTGTTTTTT CSAGETNEKLFF
TRBJ2-3 TRBV3-1 few TRBD2 TGTGCCAGCAGCCAAGCAGCGGGGGACAATACGCAGTATTTT CASSQAAGDNTQYF
TRBJ2-5 TRBV27 NA NA TGTGCCAGCAGTTGGGCAGCTGGGGGCCAAGAGACCCAGTACTTC CASSWAAGGQETQYF
TRBJ1-1 TRBV4-3 NA NA TGCGCCAGCAGCCAAGGGAAGTACAGGGATAAGAACACTGAAGCTTTCTTT CASSQGKYRDKNTEAFF
TRBJ1-2 TRBV25-1 many NA TGTGCCAGCAGTGAATGGGGTAACTATGGCTACACCTTC CASSEWGNYGYTF
TRBJ2-1 TRBV29-1 few TRBD2 TGCAGCGCTCAAGCGGGAGCCCTTTATGAGCAGTTCTTC CSAQAGALYEQFF
TRBJ2-3 TRBV6-1 NA NA TGTGCCAGCCAAACGGCCCCTCCCACAGATACGCAGTATTTT CASQTAPPTDTQYF
TRBJ1-3 TRBV7-9 NA NA TGTGCCAGCAGCTTCGACAGAGACTCTGGAAACACCATATATTTT CASSFDRDSGNTIYF
TRBJ2-7 TRBV20-1 NA NA TGCAGTGCTAGTGGTGGAGGGACAAGGGTCTACGAGCAGTACTTC CSASGGGTRVYEQYF
TRBJ2-1 TRBV4-3 few TRBD2 TGCGCCAGCAGCCAAGAGCTAGCGGGGGGCCTGTACAATGAGCAGTTCTTC CASSQELAGGLYNEQFF
TRBJ1-5 TRBV6-5 few TRBD1 TGTGCCAGCAGCCAGAACAGGGGCCCCAATCAGCCCCAGCATTTT CASSQNRGPNQPQHF
TRBJ1-5 TRBV12-3/TRBV12-4 NA TRBD1 TGTACCAGCAGTTTAGGGGGCCAGCCCCAGCATTTT CTSSLGGQPQHF
TRBJ1-2 TRBV25-1 few NA TGTGCCAGCAGTGACCCGACCTCGATGTTCTATGGCTACACCTTC CASSDPTSMFYGYTF
TRBJ2-3 TRBV27 NA NA TGTGCCAGCAGTTACCAGGCGTGGGATGCGCAGTATTTT CASSYQAWDAQYF
TRBJ1-2 TRBV2 NA NA TGTGCCAGCAGTGACCAGACGGGCGGCTACACCTTC CASSDQTGGYTF
TRBJ2-2 TRBV29-1 NA NA TGCAGCGTTGTTGATTTTACCGGGGAGCTGTTTTTT CSVVDFTGELFF
TRBJ1-5 TRBV20-1 few NA TGCAGTGCCAAAGGCGGCAGTCCTTATCAGCCCCAGCATTTT CSAKGGSPYQPQHF
TRBJ2-7 TRBV7-6 few TRBD1 TGTGCCAGCAGCAGAAACCATGGACAGGGAATCTACGAGCAGTACTTC CASSRNHGQGIYEQYF
TRBJ2-1 TRBV4-1 NA NA TGCGCCAGCAGCCATACCGGACAGAGTTACAATGAGCAGTTCTTC CASSHTGQSYNEQFF
TRBJ2-3 TRBV12-3/TRBV12-4 few TRBD2 TGTGCCAGCAGCCATAGTCTAGCGGGGGGGCTTCATACGCAGTATTTT CASSHSLAGGLHTQYF
TRBJ2-7 TRBV7-9 few TRBD2 TGTGCCAGCAGCCGAATCCGGACTAGCGGGTACGAGCAGTACTTC CASSRIRTSGYEQYF